This is a list of T cell receptor beta chains from one sample in a study of human T cells and chemical hapten exposure. One entry per CDR3 protein, called by TCRdb with MiXCR from the RACE reads. The sample includes tens of thousands of distinct CDR3 sequences, around 7% of them seen just once. The material was whole blood, obtained in connection with sensitization to the hapten diphenylcyclopropenone (DPC). The receptor set was obtained from a woman younger than 45 with alopecia areata. Some clones in this sample may be carry-over from other donors' samples. CDR3s include the opening cysteine and the closing phenylalanine or tryptophan. Size is stated for part of the rows, as once, few or many counts, or as a class when the clone is expanded.

v_call clone_size cdr3_aa
TRBV2 many CASSGETDASTDTQYF
TRBV5-1 many CASIWGPGQLDNEQFF
TRBV2 many CASSEGTKLFF
TRBV13 few CASSPPTDMNTEAFF
TRBV5-1 many CASSLLGSGEQETQYF
TRBV24-1 many CATSDGQNTEAFF
TRBV15 many CATSRGGFRSYNEQFF
TRBV13 - CASSLGLSGGAPPDTQYF
TRBV2 many CASIGRTGDETQYF
TRBV9 few CASSAGTASNSPLHF
TRBV6-1 many CASSEAGPREPQHF
TRBV15 many CATSRDLGEAFF
TRBV21-1 - CASDQLGYKALSGNTIYF
TRBV5-1 - CASSPDRDVAKNIQYF
TRBV7-3 many CASSSGQTNSPLHF
TRBV6-6 many CASSSYASVLFF
TRBV6-2/TRBV6-3 - CASSWRQTNEKLFF
TRBV5-1 many CASSPGAETQYF
TRBV7-2 many CASSLTNRDTIYF
TRBV20-1 many CSARPRQGMNTEAFF
TRBV4-2 many CASSQDRGAGMIDTQYF
TRBV30 - CAWNRNEKLFF
TRBV30 - CAFEVGNQPRHF
TRBV9 many CASSVDQWPVEAFF
TRBV27 - CASSPHGGPNYGYTF
TRBV3-1 many CASSQELGTSGGIQFF
TRBV2 many CASLSSAWAEAFF
TRBV7-8 many CASSLGLATNEKLFF
TRBV11-1 few CASSPGQANTEAFF
TRBV18 many CASSPWSQNTGELFF
TRBV11-2 - CASSPRLVAYEQYF
TRBV19 - CASSSKPGRSPFF
TRBV7-6 many CASSPGGSTDTQYF
TRBV10-3 many CAIRSQGPNYGYTF
TRBV14 few CASSRNLGNEQFF
TRBV7-9 many CASSLSSQVQETQYF
TRBV12-3/TRBV12-4 many CASSLREETQYF
TRBV6-5 many CASSLQGATNYGYTF
TRBV7-8 many CASSLGAGEQPQHF
TRBV6-1 - CVSSGRVQETQYF
TRBV3-1 many CASSQDGAYEQYF
TRBV6-5 many CASSATGGGGRAFF
TRBV6-4 - CASRPSGSLSLPLHF
TRBV7-8 many CASSPSGTGDTQYF
TRBV12-3/TRBV12-4 many CASSFRGRDGELFF
TRBV2 many CASTRLFGTEAFF
TRBV7-9 - CASSLARTPEAFF
TRBV7-2 many CASSSTGGYNEQFF
TRBV13 many CASSPRVGGEGSTDTQYF
TRBV5-1 many CASSRDRGGTDTQYF
TRBV6-2/TRBV6-3 many CASGGGGSDTQYF
TRBV7-2 many CASSPRQGTATNEKLFF
TRBV10-3 many CAIGQADYEQYF
TRBV29-1 many CSVRSGVVTGELFF
TRBV18 many CASSPGTEKIQYF